This T cell receptor beta chain was identified in a study of T cell responses to AZD1222 COVID-19 vaccine. Study-level information: Combined were second doses at about 4 or about 12 weeks. Study observations and caveats: Vaccine-associated CD4 TCRs ranged over spike, dominating at 160-218 and 743-854. Repertoire collection took place solely once the T cell response had peaked. AZD1222 recipients seropositive at baseline numbered only six or seven.

Note on this clone: Its antigen is unidentified.

The CDR3 covers 15 residues. V dropped 4 bases and J dropped 9 bases, with 16 bases sitting between them. Germline CDR1 and CDR2: SNHLY and FYNNEI. This table comes from immunoSEQ multiplex PCR, and its TCRdb copy is limited to in-frame clones, with some not included. The sample lists roughly 120,000 clones, around 85% seen once, with 5% to 7% in the top ten. The TCR was taken from an adult in good health. This chain uses TRBV2 with TRBJ1-6, with D hard to call. Here the sequenced sample was peripheral blood, taken on day 0 of AZD1222 vaccination. The CDR3 DNA reads as TGTGCCAGCAGTGTGGCCAATTTACGGACTTCACCCCTCCACTTT. The encoded protein is CASSVANLRTSPLHF.